This entry lists 14 T cell receptor beta chains sequenced from one sample in a study of T-cell memory formation after mild COVID-19. TCRdb passed the 5' RACE reads through MiXCR, listing each CDR3 protein once. The repertoire holds around 130,000 distinct CDR3 sequences, with approximately 15% as singletons. Material: PBMCs or a T cell subset sorted from them (not recorded which). Receptors were obtained from an adult woman who had mild COVID-19 (a few samples of this study predate the infection). Cell type and time point are not known.

This sequence joins TRBV5-4 and TRBJ2-2; 7 nucleotides match TRBD1. This CDR3 has 15 amino acids. Germline lookup yields CDR1 SGHNT and CDR2 YYREEE (reference sequence). V trimming: 4 bases; J trimming: 6 bases; junction bases outside the gene matches: 9. CDR3 bases: TGTGCCAGCAGCCGAGACAGGGTCCAGGCCGGGGAGCTGTTTTTT. Residues: CASSRDRVQAGELFF.

This clonotype was seen more than once but under ten times. The chain couples TRBV12-3 or TRBV12-4 to TRBJ1-1; D not certain. V was pared by 3 bases and J by 5 bases, with 7 bases between. The CDR3 length is 12 residues. DNA of the CDR3: TGTGCCAGCAGTTTTCGGGATACTGAAGCTTTCTTT. Translation: CASSFRDTEAFF.

Only a few counts were recorded for this clonotype. This rearrangement joins TRBV5-4 to TRBJ1-1, with TRBD1 as a possible D gene (6 bases). This CDR3 comprises 16 residues. V was shortened by 0 bases and J by 0 bases, with 12 bases between the two germline ends. Germline assignment: CDR1 SGHNT and CDR2 YYREEE (reference sequence). CDR3 bases: TGTGCCAGCAGCTTGGGATCCGGGGGCATGAACACTGAAGCTTTCTTT. Its translation is CASSLGSGGMNTEAFF.

V gene TRBV27 combines with J gene TRBJ1-2, with D maybe TRBD1 (5 bases). Between the trimmed V and J ends, which lost 7 bases and 4 bases, there was a span of 10 bases. The CDR3 runs 12 residues. Per the germline V gene, CDR1 is MNHEY and CDR2 is SMNVEV (reference sequence). The chain's CDR3 is CASISQGYGYTF. The DNA for the CDR3 is TGTGCCAGCATCTCGCAGGGCTATGGCTACACCTTC.

The chain employs TRBV24-1 and TRBJ1-1; tentative D call: TRBD1 (5 bases). V lost 4 bases, J lost 5 bases, and 16 bases lay in between. Looked up from germline, CDR1 is KGHDR and CDR2 is SFDVKD. There are 15 residues in the CDR3. DNA for the CDR3: TGTGCCACCAGTGACTCCCGGCAGGGAAATACTGAAGCTTTCTTT. It codes for CATSDSRQGNTEAFF.

This clonotype was detected a few times. This chain uses TRBV7-9 with TRBJ2-1; D gene unclear. This CDR3 comprises 13 residues. CDR1 SEHNR and CDR2 FQNEAQ come from the germline V gene (reference sequence). CDR3: CAAVPSYYNEQFF. CDR3 in DNA: TGTGCTGCAGTGCCTTCTTACTACAATGAGCAGTTCTTC.

This clonotype has only a few counts. The rearrangement joins TRBV4-1 to TRBJ2-7, with TRBD1 identical over 8 bases. Germline V lookup: CDR1 MGHRA, CDR2 YSYEKL. The CDR3 loop spans 14 amino acids. After removal of 2 bases from V and 5 bases from J, the junction contained 5 bases not matched to a gene. The CDR3 loop is CASSQMDRVNEQYF. The CDR3 region has the DNA TGCGCCAGCAGCCAAATGGACAGGGTGAACGAGCAGTACTTC.

This clonotype appeared a few times. The chain links TRBV9 to TRBJ2-5; TRBD1 is a possible D gene (8 bases). V lost 3 bases to trimming and J lost 4 bases, with 16 bases between them. The length of the CDR3 is 15 residues. The germline gives CDR1 SGDLS, CDR2 YYNGEE. The CDR3 is CASSGQGQRGETQYF. The CDR3 coding sequence is TGTGCCAGCAGCGGACAGGGGCAGCGGGGAGAGACCCAGTACTTC.

The genes are TRBV5-1 and TRBJ2-1, with D possibly being TRBD2 (5 bases). The CDR3 has 14 amino acids. Germline assignment: CDR1 SGHRS and CDR2 YFSETQ. The V end lost 0 bases, the J end lost 3 bases, and 7 bases lay between the germline ends. This chain's CDR3 is CASSLESGYNEQFF. CDR3 nucleotide sequence: TGCGCCAGCAGCTTGGAGAGCGGCTACAATGAGCAGTTCTTC.

Only a few counts were recorded for this clonotype. The V call is TRBV7-8, the J call TRBJ1-1; D may be TRBD1 (5 bases). This CDR3 region has 18 residues. Trimming took 4 bases from V and 4 from J, leaving 25 bases between them. From germline, CDR1 is SGHVS and CDR2 FQNEAQ. The CDR3 sequence is CASSSFFSAAAGGTEAFF. The CDR3 DNA is TGTGCCAGCAGCTCATTTTTTTCGGCGGCCGCGGGGGGCACTGAAGCTTTCTTT.

This clonotype was seen more than once but under ten times. The V call is TRBV7-2, the J call TRBJ1-6, with TRBD1 as a possible D gene (5 bases). V lost 3 bases and J 16 bases, leaving 16 bases between the germline ends. CDR1 is SGHTA and CDR2 is FQGNSA in the germline V gene. This CDR3 is built from 13 residues. The CDR3 protein is CASSFVAWDLLHF. DNA of the CDR3: TGTGCCAGCAGCTTCGTTGCATGGGACTTACTCCACTTT.

The chain recombines TRBV6-2 or TRBV6-3 with TRBJ2-7; tentatively, D is TRBD2 (5 bases). This CDR3 comprises 13 residues. Looked up from germline, CDR1 is MNHEY and CDR2 is SVGEGT. Trimming removed 0 bases from V and 7 bases from J, with 10 bases in between. The CDR3 DNA follows: TGTGCCAGCAGTTACTCTCCGAGGGCAGAGCAGTACTTC. It translates to CASSYSPRAEQYF.

The sample holds many counts of this clonotype. The chain carries TRBV7-9 and TRBJ2-1, with 7 positions matching TRBD2. The CDR3 is 14 residues long. Germline V gene lookup returns CDR1 SEHNR and CDR2 FQNEAQ (reference sequence). V trimming: 3 bases; J trimming: 6 bases; junction bases outside the gene matches: 5. CDR3 sequence reads: CASSFQRDPNEQFF. CDR3 DNA sequence: TGTGCCAGCAGCTTCCAGCGGGACCCCAATGAGCAGTTCTTC.

Concerning this clonotype itself: One junction end does not reproduce the germline sequence, and a read error may be involved. V and J are TRBV7-9 and TRBJ2-7; the D gene is possibly TRBD1 (6 bases). CDR1 and CDR2 from the germline V gene are SEHNR and FQNEAQ (reference sequence). The CDR3 has 16 residues. CDR3 bases: TGTGCCAGCAGTTTAGGGGCAGTTTCCCAACAGGGCCAGCAGTACTTC. Its protein is CASSLGAVSQQGQQYF. Complete variable domain (other parts from reference TRBV7-9 and TRBJ2-7): DTGVSQNPRHKITKRGQNVTFRCDPISEHNRLYWYRQTLGQGPEFLTYFQNEAQLEKSRLLSDRFSAERPKGSFSTLEIQRTEQGDSAMYLCASSLGAVSQQGQQYFGPGTRLTVT.